The rows below give T cell receptor beta chains drawn from one sample of a study of regulatory T cells in long-lasting Graves disease. TCRdb analysed the multiplex PCR reads with MiXCR anew, one entry per CDR3 protein. This table has about 450,000 distinct CDR3 sequences, roughly a quarter appearing once. The material was peripheral blood mononuclear cells (PBMCs), obtained when the disease was refractory, from a patient treated with antithyroid drugs. These receptors were taken from a female donor with Graves disease. CDR3s include the opening cysteine and the closing phenylalanine or tryptophan. The order of the fields is D gene, J gene, clone size, V gene, CDR3 DNA, CDR3 protein. D genes are given only for firm matches. Expanded clones are given a class, and other clones once, few, many or no size at all.

D: -
J: TRBJ2-7
size: -
V: TRBV29-1
DNA: TGCAGCGTTGAAGACGGAAGGAGCTCCTACGAGCAGTACTTC
CDR3: CSVEDGRSSYEQYF

D: TRBD1
J: TRBJ2-1
size: -
V: TRBV19
DNA: TGTGCCAGTAGTGGACAGGGGATCTACAATGAGCAGTTCTTC
CDR3: CASSGQGIYNEQFF

D: -
J: TRBJ1-2
size: few
V: TRBV14
DNA: TGTGCCAGCAGCCAAGTTGTGGACAGCGGACTCTATGGCTACACCTTC
CDR3: CASSQVVDSGLYGYTF

D: TRBD2
J: TRBJ2-5
size: -
V: TRBV10-2
DNA: TGCGCCAGCACTACGGGGCTAGCGGGAGGGCCTTGGGAGACCCAGTACTTC
CDR3: CASTTGLAGGPWETQYF

D: TRBD2
J: TRBJ2-5
size: -
V: TRBV6-5
DNA: TGTGCCAGCAGTTACTCTATAACTAGCGGGTACCAAGAGACCCAGTACTTC
CDR3: CASSYSITSGYQETQYF

D: -
J: TRBJ1-5
size: many
V: TRBV7-9
DNA: TGTGCCAGCAGCTTAGACAGGGAGCGGGATCAGCCCCAGCATTTT
CDR3: CASSLDRERDQPQHF

D: TRBD1
J: TRBJ1-5
size: -
V: TRBV7-9
DNA: TGTGCCAGCAGCTTGGGACAGCCATATCAGCCCCAGCATTTT
CDR3: CASSLGQPYQPQHF

D: -
J: TRBJ1-1
size: few
V: TRBV19
DNA: TGTGCCAGTAGTAACAGGGTTGGTGAAGCTTTCTTT
CDR3: CASSNRVGEAFF

D: -
J: TRBJ2-6
size: few
V: TRBV6-1
DNA: TGTGCCAGCATCCGCCCTGATTCCTCGGGCGGGGCCAACGTCCTGACTTTC
CDR3: CASIRPDSSGGANVLTF

D: TRBD1
J: TRBJ2-2
size: few
V: TRBV24-1
DNA: TGTGCCACCGTCGGACAGGGGAACACCGGGGAGCTGTTTTTT
CDR3: CATVGQGNTGELFF

D: TRBD1
J: TRBJ1-1
size: -
V: TRBV5-1
DNA: TGCGTCAGCAGCAAAACCCGACAGGGTGTCACTGAAGCTTTCTTT
CDR3: CVSSKTRQGVTEAFF

D: -
J: TRBJ2-3
size: once
V: TRBV7-3
DNA: TGTGCCAGCAGCTTCTCAGCGCGATACACAGATACGCAGTATTTT
CDR3: CASSFSARYTDTQYF

D: -
J: TRBJ1-2
size: many
V: TRBV2
DNA: TGTGCCAGCAGTGTTCACAACTATGGCTACACCTTC
CDR3: CASSVHNYGYTF

D: -
J: TRBJ1-1
size: -
V: TRBV18
DNA: TGTGCCAGCTCACCCTTATTCCGGGGGACTGAAGCTTTCTTT
CDR3: CASSPLFRGTEAFF

D: -
J: TRBJ2-7
size: many
V: TRBV2
DNA: TGTGCCAGCAGGACTAGTGACTACGAGCAGTACTTC
CDR3: CASRTSDYEQYF

D: TRBD2
J: TRBJ2-5
size: -
V: TRBV7-9
DNA: TGTGCCAGCAGCTGTAGCGGGGTACAAGAGACCCAGTACTTC
CDR3: CASSCSGVQETQYF

D: TRBD1
J: TRBJ1-3
size: few
V: TRBV6-2/TRBV6-3
DNA: TGTGCCAGCAGTTGGGACAGGCAAACGGAGACCATATATTTT
CDR3: CASSWDRQTETIYF

D: -
J: TRBJ2-7
size: -
V: TRBV20-1
DNA: TGCAGCGGGACGCCCTCCTACGAGCAGTACTTC
CDR3: CSGTPSYEQYF